The 9 T cell receptor beta chains below come from one sample, sequenced in a study of CD8 T cells in Susac syndrome. RNA, at about 0.45 to 1 ug, was reverse transcribed with random hexamers. TCRdb fed the immunoSEQ multiplex PCR reads into MiXCR, producing one record per CDR3 protein. Of roughly 130,000 distinct CDR3 sequences detected, roughly 96% appear once; the ten largest clones hold roughly 0.13%. Sequenced sample: CD4+ T cells from PBMCs. These receptors were collected from a human donor in good health.

The chain links TRBV19 to TRBJ2-1; 9 bases map to TRBD2. V trimming: 7 bases; J trimming: 6 bases; junction bases outside the gene matches: 7. The CDR3 is 14 residues long. CDR1 LNHDA and CDR2 SQIVND come from the germline V gene (reference sequence). In DNA form, the CDR3 reads TGTGCCAGTAAGCTAGCGGGAAGTGCCAATGAGCAGTTCTTC. Residues: CASKLAGSANEQFF.

The V gene is TRBV5-6, the J gene TRBJ2-7; D remains ambiguous. CDR3 size: 15 residues. The V end was cut by 0 bases, the J end by 0 bases, with 10 bases between. The germline CDR1 and CDR2 sequences are SGHDT and YYEEEE. CDR3 region: CASSLAVDLSYEQYF. The CDR3 nucleotides read TGTGCCAGCAGCTTGGCTGTAGACCTCTCCTACGAGCAGTACTTC.

CDR3 protein: CALIRRDRDYEQYF. In nucleotides, the CDR3 is TGTGCCCTCATCAGAAGGGACAGGGACTACGAGCAGTACTTC. The chain carries TRBV28 and TRBJ2-7; TRBD1 matches 9 bases. CDR3 length equals 14 residues. V lost 11 bases and J lost 3; bases outside the gene matches: 11. Germline assignment: CDR1 MDHEN and CDR2 SYDVKM.

V is TRBV7-2 and J is TRBJ2-3; possibly TRBD2 for D (5 bases). Germline V gene sequence: CDR1 SGHTA, CDR2 FQGNSA. Trimming left V 5 bases short and J 1 base short, with 10 bases between. The CDR3 extends over 14 amino acids. Here the CDR3 DNA reads TGTGCCAGCAGCCGGGAAGCGGGCACAGATACGCAGTATTTT. Its protein product is CASSREAGTDTQYF. The complete variable domain, with remaining parts taken from reference TRBV7-2 and TRBJ2-3, reads GAGVSQSPSNKVTEKGKDVELRCDPISGHTALYWYRQSLGQGLEFLIYFQGNSAPDKSGLPSDRFSAERTGGSVSTLTIQRTQQEDSAVYLCASSREAGTDTQYFGPGTRLTVL.

The chain links TRBV7-8 to TRBJ2-1; TRBD1 is a possible D gene (5 bases). CDR3 length equals 12 residues. CDR1 is SGHVS, CDR2 FQNEAQ, per germline. Between the trimmed V and J ends, which lost 7 bases and 10 bases, there was a span of 14 bases. CDR3 region: CASNLDTREQFF. For the CDR3, the DNA is TGTGCCAGCAATTTGGACACTCGGGAGCAGTTCTTC. The whole variable domain, remainder taken from reference TRBV7-8 and TRBJ2-1, is GAGVSQSPRYKVAKRGQDVALRCDPISGHVSLFWYQQALGQGPEFLTYFQNEAQLDKSGLPSDRFFAERPEGSVSTLKIQRTQQEDSAVYLCASNLDTREQFFGPGTRLTVL.

The genes are TRBV20-1 and TRBJ2-5; the match to TRBD2 covers 7 bases. From germline, CDR1 is DFQATT and CDR2 SNEGSKA (reference sequence). The CDR3 runs 15 residues. The junction had 8 bases not matched to a gene; V was cut back by 1 base and J by 3 bases. The CDR3 here is CSARVTSVRKETQYF. CDR3 in DNA: TGCAGTGCTAGAGTAACTAGCGTAAGAAAAGAGACCCAGTACTTC.

CDR3 DNA: TGTGCCAGCAGCAGACTAGCGGGAGTTATCAATGAGCAGTTCTTC. It codes for CASSRLAGVINEQFF. The rearrangement joins TRBV7-2 to TRBJ2-1, with 12 bases lining up with TRBD2. CDR3 size: 15 residues. Germline trimming cut 5 bases from V and 6 bases from J; bases unmatched to any gene: 5. Germline V gene data show CDR1 as SGHTA and CDR2 as FQGNSA.

The chain recombines TRBV11-2 with TRBJ1-1; tentative D call: TRBD1 (6 bases). Trimming shortened V by 4 bases and J by 4 bases, and 31 bases separated the two germline ends. The V gene's germline CDR1 is SGHAT and CDR2 FQNNGV. The CDR3 has 20 amino acids. The CDR3 DNA reads as TGTGCCAGCAGCTCCCGGGTCGGCAGGGGAAAAATCGCAAACCCCACTGAAGCTTTCTTT. Its translation: CASSSRVGRGKIANPTEAFF.

CDR3 sequence: CASSQGLSGDTQYF. In nucleotides, the CDR3 is TGTGCCAGCAGCCAAGGGCTGTCGGGAGATACGCAGTATTTT. The rearrangement links TRBV3-1 to TRBJ2-3; no reliable D call. Germline V lookup: CDR1 LGHDT, CDR2 YNNKEL (reference sequence). V was shortened by 1 base and J by 5 bases, with 10 bases between the two germline ends. The CDR3 has 14 amino acids.